This TCR beta chain was identified during a study of shared clonotypes between healthy human individuals. V lost 4 bases to trimming and J lost 3 bases; unmatched junction nucleotides: 7. From germline, CDR1 is SGHRS and CDR2 YFSETQ. The CDR3 is 14 residues long. The study's findings and limits: Shared across several donors were around 4.7% of the naive CD4 clonotypes.

An even split of each subset's genomic DNA across several immunoSEQ plates was performed. The assay was immunoSEQ multiplex PCR, and TCRdb's table has in-frame clones only and misses some. The data show over 150,000 clones, 66% seen once. Among the donors, all were Caucasian adults who lived in Nashville, Tennessee. This clone was seen only once. Antigen specificity is unknown. Sequencing was done on a sample of memory CD4+ T cells sorted from blood. Documented subset: CD45RA-negative fraction. The V call is TRBV5-1, the J call TRBJ2-7; 7 positions agree with TRBD1. This receptor was obtained from a man aged 25 to 40 in good health. CDR3 DNA: TGCGCCAGCAGCCCCAGGGGGAAGTTCTACGAGCAGTACTTC. Its translation: CASSPRGKFYEQYF.